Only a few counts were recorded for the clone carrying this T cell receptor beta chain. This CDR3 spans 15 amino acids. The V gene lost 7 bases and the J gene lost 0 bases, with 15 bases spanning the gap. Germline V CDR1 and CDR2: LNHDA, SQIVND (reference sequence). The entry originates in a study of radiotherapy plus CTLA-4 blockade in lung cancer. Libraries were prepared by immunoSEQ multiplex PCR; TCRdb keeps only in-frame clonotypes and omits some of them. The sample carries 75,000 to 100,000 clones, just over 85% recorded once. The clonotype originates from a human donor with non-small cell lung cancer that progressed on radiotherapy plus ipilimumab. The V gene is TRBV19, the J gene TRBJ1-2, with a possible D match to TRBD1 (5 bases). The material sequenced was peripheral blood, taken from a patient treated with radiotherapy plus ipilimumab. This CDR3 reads CASISSGFTNYGYTF. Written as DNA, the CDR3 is TGTGCCAGTATCTCATCAGGGTTCACTAACTATGGCTACACCTTC. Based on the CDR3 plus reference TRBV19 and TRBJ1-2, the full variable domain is DGGITQSPKYLFRKEGQNVTLSCEQNLNHDAMYWYRQDPGQGLRLIYYSQIVNDFQKGDIAEGYSVSREKKESFPLTVTSAQKNPTAFYLCASISSGFTNYGYTFGSGTRLTVV.